The 20 T cell receptor beta chains below were found in one sample sequenced in a study of blood T cell repertoires in COVID-19. The data were produced by immunoSEQ multiplex PCR, yet TCRdb's version contains in-frame clones alone and is incomplete. The table shows tens of thousands of clones, with roughly 84% occurring only once. Sequencing was done on a sample of peripheral blood. These receptors were collected from a man in his sixties or seventies with active COVID-19.

This rearrangement joins TRBV27 to TRBJ2-1, with TRBD2 matching 12 bases. Germline CDR1 reads MNHEY; CDR2 reads SMNVEV (reference sequence). Trimming cost V 6 bases and J 2 bases; bases outside gene matches: 2. The length of the CDR3 is 15 residues. The CDR3 nucleotides read TGTGCCAGCAGCCGGACTAGCGGGACCTACAATGAGCAGTTCTTC. Translating gives CASSRTSGTYNEQFF.

The chain employs TRBV11-2 and TRBJ2-5, with 10 bases that match TRBD1. Trimming at V came to 6 bases and at J to 5 bases, leaving 6 bases not matched to a gene. The CDR3 length is 14 residues. Germline V lookup: CDR1 SGHAT, CDR2 FQNNGV. The CDR3 sequence is CASRRQGAGETQYF. DNA for the CDR3: TGTGCCAGCAGAAGACAGGGGGCGGGGGAGACCCAGTACTTC. Based on the CDR3 plus reference TRBV11-2 and TRBJ2-5, the full variable domain is EAGVAQSPRYKIIEKRQSVAFWCNPISGHATLYWYQQILGQGPKLLIQFQNNGVVDDSQLPKDRFSAERLKGVDSTLKIQPAKLEDSAVYLCASRRQGAGETQYFGPGTRLLVL.

The count of this clone is one. J is TRBJ2-7 and V is TRBV30, with TRBD2 matching 8 bases. V shed 5 bases and J 2 bases; nucleotides not matched to a gene: 11. Germline assignment: CDR1 GTSNPN and CDR2 SVGIG (reference sequence). This CDR3 is 15 amino acids long. The CDR3 nucleotides are TGTGCCTGGTCTTCCAATCTAGCGGGTCCCTACGAGCAGTACTTC. Protein sequence: CAWSSNLAGPYEQYF.

J is TRBJ2-4 and V is TRBV24-1, with D hard to call. The germline V gene has CDR1 KGHDR and CDR2 SFDVKD. The CDR3 loop spans 12 amino acids. The V and J ends lost 9 bases and 4 bases respectively, with 9 bases between them. CDR3 bases: TGTGCCACCCCAGCGCTAAAAAACATTCAGTACTTC. Encoded protein: CATPALKNIQYF.

The gene calls are TRBV5-1 and TRBJ2-1; 10 positions match TRBD2. The V gene's germline CDR1 is SGHRS and CDR2 YFSETQ. J lost 10 bases, V lost 0 bases, and 7 bases had no gene match. The CDR3 consists of 15 residues. This CDR3 is CASSLDLAGAGEQFF. The CDR3 DNA is TGCGCCAGCAGCTTGGATCTAGCGGGAGCAGGGGAGCAGTTCTTC.

The count of this clone is one. The chain uses TRBV28 and TRBJ2-1; possible D gene TRBD2, 6 bases. Germline loops: CDR1 MDHEN, CDR2 SYDVKM. The germline V and J ends were trimmed by 3 bases and 2 bases, with 17 bases remaining between them. This CDR3 region has 17 residues. In DNA form, the CDR3 reads TGTGCCAGCAGTTTCTCGAAAGGGACTTCCACCTACAATGAGCAGTTCTTC. It codes for CASSFSKGTSTYNEQFF.

This sequence joins TRBV6-5 and TRBJ1-1; D is ambiguous. This CDR3 has 15 amino acids. Trimming removed 6 bases at V and 5 bases at J, with 19 bases between. Germline V gene sequence: CDR1 MNHEY, CDR2 SVGAGI. CDR3 in DNA: TGTGCCAGCAGCTTAAACTACGAGGGAAGGACTGAAGCTTTCTTT. Protein sequence: CASSLNYEGRTEAFF.

The rearrangement joins TRBV6-5 to TRBJ1-1; D is possibly TRBD1 (5 bases). This CDR3 has 14 residues. V gave up 8 bases and J gave up 4 bases, with 17 bases separating them. Per the germline V gene, CDR1 is MNHEY and CDR2 is SVGAGI. CDR3: CASCRDPQSTEAFF. CDR3 in DNA: TGTGCCAGCTGCAGGGATCCTCAGTCCACTGAAGCTTTCTTT.

This chain links TRBV6-5 with TRBJ2-7; D possibly corresponds to TRBD2 (5 bases). Germline V gene lookup returns CDR1 MNHEY and CDR2 SVGAGI. The V gene lost 2 bases and the J gene lost 3 bases, with 8 bases spanning the gap. The CDR3 runs 13 residues. Here the CDR3 DNA reads TGTGCCAGCAGTTACGGAGGTAACTACGAGCAGTACTTC. Translating it yields CASSYGGNYEQYF.

V is TRBV27 and J is TRBJ2-1; D may be TRBD2 (5 bases). The length of the CDR3 is 13 residues. The V end lost 5 bases, the J end lost 2 bases, and 7 bases lay between the germline ends. Germline V CDR1 and CDR2: MNHEY, SMNVEV (reference sequence). DNA of the CDR3: TGTGCCAGCAGTCTCGGGACCTACAATGAGCAGTTCTTC. It translates to CASSLGTYNEQFF.

The V call is TRBV11-2, the J call TRBJ2-3, with 15 bases matching TRBD2. This CDR3 comprises 18 residues. The V segment lost 1 base and the J segment 2 bases; nucleotides outside the gene matches: 4. CDR1 and CDR2 (germline): SGHAT, FQNNGV. CDR3 nucleotides: TGTGCCAGCAGCTTAGGGACTAGCGGGAGGGGGGCCACAGATACGCAGTATTTT. Amino acids: CASSLGTSGRGATDTQYF.

The chain is built from TRBV11-2 and TRBJ1-5, with D possibly matching TRBD1 (6 bases). Germline lookup yields CDR1 SGHAT and CDR2 FQNNGV. The CDR3 runs to 15 residues. The germline V and J ends were trimmed by 4 bases and 4 bases, with 14 bases remaining between them. The CDR3 sequence is CASSYRTGYNQPQHF. In nucleotides, the CDR3 is TGTGCCAGCAGCTACCGAACAGGGTATAATCAGCCCCAGCATTTT. The whole variable domain, remainder taken from reference TRBV11-2 and TRBJ1-5, is EAGVAQSPRYKIIEKRQSVAFWCNPISGHATLYWYQQILGQGPKLLIQFQNNGVVDDSQLPKDRFSAERLKGVDSTLKIQPAKLEDSAVYLCASSYRTGYNQPQHFGDGTRLSIL.

J is TRBJ1-2 and V is TRBV20-1, with D maybe TRBD1 (5 bases). The germline V gene has CDR1 DFQATT and CDR2 SNEGSKA (reference sequence). The CDR3 extends over 11 amino acids. V shed 6 bases and J shed 3 bases, with 8 bases lying between them. The CDR3, as DNA: TGCAGTGCGAAGGGGTACTATGGCTACACCTTC. Its translation: CSAKGYYGYTF.

V usage is TRBV7-2 and J usage is TRBJ2-3; weak D call: TRBD1 (6 bases). CDR3 length equals 13 residues. The germline V gene encodes CDR1 SGHTA and CDR2 FQGNSA. Trimming cost V 4 bases and J 4 bases, with 9 bases left between them. Here the CDR3 DNA reads TGTGCCAGCAGCTCACAGGGCGCAGATACGCAGTATTTT. This sequence encodes CASSSQGADTQYF.

The chain uses TRBV5-1 and TRBJ1-5, with 10 bases aligning to TRBD1. V trimming: 0 bases; J trimming: 7 bases; junction bases outside the gene matches: 1. Germline loops: CDR1 SGHRS, CDR2 YFSETQ. The CDR3 is 14 amino acids. Here the CDR3 DNA reads TGCGCCAGCAGCTTGGGGACAGGGGGACAGCCCCAGCATTTT. It yields the protein CASSLGTGGQPQHF.

The chain recombines TRBV5-4 with TRBJ2-3, with 7 bases fitting TRBD2. The junction had 5 bases not matched to a gene; V was cut back by 2 bases and J by 2 bases. Germline CDR1 and CDR2: SGHNT and YYREEE (reference sequence). The CDR3 runs to 15 residues. The CDR3: CASSLRGTITDTQYF. DNA for the CDR3: TGTGCCAGCAGCTTACGTGGGACTATCACAGATACGCAGTATTTT.

The chain employs TRBV5-5 and TRBJ1-6, with 9 bases matching TRBD1. Germline CDR1 SGHKS, CDR2 YYEKEE (reference sequence). V shed 2 bases and J 9 bases; nucleotides not matched to a gene: 6. CDR3 length: 15 residues. The CDR3, as DNA: TGTGCCAGCAGCTTATTGGAGACAGGGGGTTCACCCCTCCACTTT. Encoded protein: CASSLLETGGSPLHF.

V usage is TRBV19 and J usage is TRBJ1-4; 8 nucleotides align to TRBD1. This CDR3 spans 18 amino acids. The ends lost 2 bases at V and 2 bases at J; junction bases unmatched: 10. Per the germline V gene, CDR1 is LNHDA and CDR2 is SQIVND (reference sequence). CDR3 protein: CASSISPQGAATNEKLFF. The CDR3 DNA sequence: TGTGCCAGTAGTATAAGCCCCCAGGGGGCAGCCACTAATGAAAAACTGTTTTTT.

The rearrangement uses TRBV6-2 or TRBV6-3 and TRBJ2-1, with 9 bases identical to TRBD1. The CDR3 extends over 15 amino acids. V gave up 4 bases and J gave up 5 bases; unmatched junction bases: 6. Germline-derived CDR1 and CDR2 are MNHEY and SVGEGT. The CDR3: CASSFRDRVNNEQFF. Written as DNA, the CDR3 is TGTGCCAGCAGTTTCCGGGACAGGGTTAACAATGAGCAGTTCTTC.

The chain recombines TRBV5-6 with TRBJ1-4; 9 bases match TRBD1. The trim removed 4 bases at V and 8 bases at J, leaving 15 bases unmatched. CDR3 length: 17 amino acids. The germline CDR1 and CDR2 sequences are SGHDT and YYEEEE. The CDR3 DNA sequence: TGTGCCAGCAGCCTTACAAAAGAGGACAGGGGTAGGGAAAAACTGTTTTTT. It encodes CASSLTKEDRGREKLFF.